The rows below give T cell receptor beta chains drawn from one sample of a study of T cell repertoires in cytomegalovirus infection. TCRdb ran MiXCR on the reads and lists one entry per CDR3 protein. The table has a few hundred thousand distinct CDR3 sequences, 40% to 50% seen once. No antigens are known for them. The source material was cultured PBMCs, sampled from culture after CMV antigen stimulation. The receptors derive from a human donor in good health (CMV status not recorded). Some clones in this sample may be carry-over from other donors' samples. The CDR3 runs from the conserved cysteine through the conserved F or W. Each record gives: V gene, J gene, clone size, D gene, CDR3 protein, CDR3 DNA. D genes are given only for firm matches. Size tells how often a clone was seen (once, few, many) or the class of an expanded clone, and some rows leave it out.

TRBV2	TRBJ1-6	once	TRBD1	CASSLQGRLYNSPLHF	TGTGCCAGCAGCCTACAGGGGCGACTCTATAATTCACCCCTCCACTTT
TRBV20-1	TRBJ1-4	few	TRBD1	CSARPGQGRGNEKLFF	TGCAGTGCTAGACCGGGACAGGGAAGGGGAAATGAAAAACTGTTTTTT
TRBV6-1	TRBJ2-7	.	.	CASARDKAPSYEQYF	TGTGCCAGCGCGAGGGACAAAGCCCCCTCCTACGAGCAGTACTTC
TRBV10-3	TRBJ2-1	few	.	CAISGGLGDNEQFF	TGTGCCATCAGTGGGGGGCTTGGGGACAATGAGCAGTTCTTC
TRBV19	TRBJ2-7	.	.	CASSILLGVSYEQYF	TGTGCCAGTAGTATTCTTCTGGGAGTCTCCTACGAGCAGTACTTC
TRBV15	TRBJ2-7	few	TRBD1	CATSSMTGTGGYEQYF	TGTGCCACCAGCAGCATGACCGGGACAGGAGGATACGAGCAGTACTTC
TRBV27	TRBJ2-5	.	TRBD1	CASSQRTGGSWETQYF	TGTGCCAGCAGTCAACGGACAGGGGGCTCCTGGGAGACCCAGTACTTC
TRBV27	TRBJ1-3	.	.	CASSPGFQGNTIYF	TGTGCCAGCAGTCCTGGGTTCCAGGGAAACACCATATATTTT
TRBV5-6	TRBJ1-2	.	.	CASSSIQGYGYTF	TGTGCCAGCAGCTCTATACAGGGATATGGCTACACCTTC
TRBV19	TRBJ2-2	.	.	CASSPLGDTGELFF	TGTGCCAGTAGCCCCCTCGGCGATACCGGGGAGCTGTTTTTT
TRBV19	TRBJ2-7	.	TRBD1	CASRRTGSSYEQYF	TGTGCCAGTAGGAGGACAGGGAGCTCCTACGAGCAGTACTTC
TRBV7-6	TRBJ1-5	.	.	CASSLDGGTGNQPQHF	TGTGCCAGCAGCTTAGACGGGGGAACAGGGAATCAGCCCCAGCATTTT
TRBV6-6	TRBJ1-1	.	TRBD1	CASSYNPGGLPNTEAFF	TGTGCCAGCAGTTACAACCCAGGGGGCCTTCCGAACACTGAAGCTTTCTTT
TRBV25-1	TRBJ1-1	.	TRBD1	CASRQGASEAFF	TGTGCCAGCAGACAGGGGGCGTCTGAAGCTTTCTTT
TRBV12-3/TRBV12-4	TRBJ1-2	.	TRBD1	CASSSNRGYGYTF	TGTGCCAGCAGTTCCAACAGGGGGTATGGCTACACCTTC
TRBV27	TRBJ1-3	.	.	CASSLWPGSGNTIYF	TGTGCCAGCAGTTTATGGCCGGGGTCTGGAAACACCATATATTTT
TRBV7-6	TRBJ2-2	few	.	CASSLGYRGGTGELFF	TGTGCCAGCAGCTTAGGGTACCGAGGTGGCACCGGGGAGCTGTTTTTT
TRBV7-2	TRBJ2-7	few	.	CASSPIIYEQYF	TGTGCCAGCAGTCCCATCATCTACGAGCAGTACTTC
TRBV7-4	TRBJ1-5	.	.	CASSLGGDRHQPQHF	TGTGCCAGCAGCTTAGGGGGCGACAGACATCAGCCCCAGCATTTT
TRBV7-8	TRBJ1-5	.	.	CASSHKRYYSNQPQHF	TGTGCCAGCAGCCATAAAAGATACTATAGCAATCAGCCCCAGCATTTT
TRBV6-2/TRBV6-3	TRBJ2-3	.	TRBD1	CASSSLGTGDTDTQYF	TGTGCCAGCAGTTCCCTGGGGACAGGAGACACAGATACGCAGTATTTT
TRBV6-1	TRBJ1-5	few	.	CASMGGLNQPQHF	TGTGCCAGCATGGGTGGACTCAATCAGCCCCAGCATTTT
TRBV29-1	TRBJ1-1	.	.	CSVAVHMNTEAFF	TGCAGCGTTGCCGTACACATGAACACTGAAGCTTTCTTT
TRBV19	TRBJ1-6	few	.	CASREGPPRDSPLHF	TGTGCCAGTAGGGAGGGACCGCCACGAGATTCACCCCTCCACTTT
TRBV5-7	TRBJ2-1	.	.	CASSLGLGRGIYNEQFF	TGTGCCAGCAGCTTAGGACTTGGCAGGGGTATTTACAATGAGCAGTTCTTC
TRBV28	TRBJ1-1	.	.	CASSLFPFSGKEGTLNTEAFF	TGTGCCAGCAGTTTATTCCCATTTTCGGGAAAGGAAGGCACCCTGAACACTGAAGCTTTCTTT
TRBV7-2	TRBJ1-5	few	.	CAHRDYQPQHF	TGTGCCCACAGGGATTATCAGCCCCAGCATTTT
TRBV7-8	TRBJ2-5	.	.	CASSFILMEETQYF	TGTGCCAGCAGCTTTATCCTAATGGAAGAGACCCAGTACTTC
TRBV7-8	TRBJ2-7	.	.	CASSSRSGVAYEQYF	TGTGCCAGCAGCTCTCGAAGTGGCGTAGCCTACGAGCAGTACTTC
TRBV6-5	TRBJ2-5	.	.	CASRRVYQETQYF	TGTGCCAGCAGGAGGGTCTACCAAGAGACCCAGTACTTC